This T cell receptor (beta chain) stems from a study of PD-L1 blockade in urothelial cancer. The repertoire was sequenced with immunoSEQ multiplex PCR; TCRdb's copy has only in-frame clones and lacks some. The repertoire holds more than 60,000 clones, 88% seen once, with 11% in the top ten. As for time point: peripheral blood 6 weeks after treatment start. The germline V gene encodes CDR1 LNHDA and CDR2 SQIVND (reference sequence). The CDR3 covers 16 residues. Deletions cut 1 base from V and 0 bases from J, with 10 bases between. V is TRBV19 and J is TRBJ1-5; a weak D match, TRBD1 (5 bases). This clonotype was sampled from a man aged 55 to 70 with urothelial cancer. Material: PBMCs, obtained around atezolizumab (anti-PD-L1) treatment. DNA for the CDR3: TGTGCCAGTAGTATAGGGGGCAGGGATAGCAATCAGCCCCAGCATTTT. It codes for CASSIGGRDSNQPQHF.